The rows below give T cell receptor beta chains drawn from one sample of a study of blood T cell repertoires in COVID-19. TCRdb's copy holds only in-frame clones and misses some; the assay was immunoSEQ multiplex PCR. The data contain over 250,000 clones, 80% to 90% of them seen just once; the ten biggest clones take up around 9.6%. Sequenced sample: peripheral blood. The receptor source for this set is a woman in her seventies with COVID-19, enrolled during active disease. Both conserved end residues are part of each CDR3. The order of the fields is CDR3 DNA, CDR3 protein, J gene, V gene, D gene, clone size. A D gene is named only where the DNA matches it firmly. Clone size is stated in some rows and not others, as once, few, many or a class when expanded.

CDR3 DNA: TGTGCCAGCAGCCGGTGGGACAGGGGATTGTCAGATACGCAGTATTTT; CDR3 protein: CASSRWDRGLSDTQYF; J gene: TRBJ2-3; V gene: TRBV6-2/TRBV6-3; D gene: TRBD1; clone size: NA
CDR3 DNA: TGTGCCAGCAGTCTGCCGGGACAGGGTTATCGCGAGCAGTACTTC; CDR3 protein: CASSLPGQGYREQYF; J gene: TRBJ2-7; V gene: TRBV28; D gene: TRBD1; clone size: NA
CDR3 DNA: TGTGCCAGCAGCATACGGGAGTACTCCTACGAGCAGTACTTC; CDR3 protein: CASSIREYSYEQYF; J gene: TRBJ2-7; V gene: TRBV11-2; D gene: NA; clone size: NA
CDR3 DNA: TGTGCCAGCAGTTTAGGGACAGGGGTGCAAGCTTTCTTT; CDR3 protein: CASSLGTGVQAFF; J gene: TRBJ1-1; V gene: TRBV27; D gene: TRBD1; clone size: NA
CDR3 DNA: TGTGCCAGCAGTGTCAATCAGGGAGAGACCCAGTACTTC; CDR3 protein: CASSVNQGETQYF; J gene: TRBJ2-5; V gene: TRBV2; D gene: NA; clone size: NA
CDR3 DNA: TGTGCCAGCAGCAAGGACAGGATCAATTCACCCCTCCACTTT; CDR3 protein: CASSKDRINSPLHF; J gene: TRBJ1-6; V gene: TRBV11-3; D gene: TRBD1; clone size: NA
CDR3 DNA: TGTGCCAGCAGGGCAGGGTCCTACGAGCAGTACTTC; CDR3 protein: CASRAGSYEQYF; J gene: TRBJ2-7; V gene: TRBV6-5; D gene: NA; clone size: NA
CDR3 DNA: TGTGCCAGCTCACCACAGCGGGGTACCAAAAACATTCAGTACTTC; CDR3 protein: CASSPQRGTKNIQYF; J gene: TRBJ2-4; V gene: TRBV18; D gene: TRBD2; clone size: NA
CDR3 DNA: TGTGCCAGCAGCCCTAGCGCGAAAGAGACCCAGTACTTC; CDR3 protein: CASSPSAKETQYF; J gene: TRBJ2-5; V gene: TRBV7-2; D gene: NA; clone size: NA
CDR3 DNA: TGTGCCAGCAGCCAAGTAGCGGGAGGCGCAGATACGCAGTATTTT; CDR3 protein: CASSQVAGGADTQYF; J gene: TRBJ2-3; V gene: TRBV14; D gene: TRBD2; clone size: NA
CDR3 DNA: TGTGCCAGCAGCTTAGGAGACATACAGGGCCAGCCCCAGCATTTT; CDR3 protein: CASSLGDIQGQPQHF; J gene: TRBJ1-5; V gene: TRBV9; D gene: NA; clone size: NA
CDR3 DNA: TGTGCCAGTAGTATAGGGGACAGCCGAAATCTGTTGGCTTTCTTT; CDR3 protein: CASSIGDSRNLLAFF; J gene: TRBJ1-1; V gene: TRBV19; D gene: TRBD1; clone size: NA
CDR3 DNA: TGTGCCAGCAGCCAAGCCCTGCTAGCGGGAGCCTACAATGAGCAGTTCTTC; CDR3 protein: CASSQALLAGAYNEQFF; J gene: TRBJ2-1; V gene: TRBV3-1/TRBV3-2; D gene: TRBD2; clone size: NA
CDR3 DNA: TGTGCCAGCAGTCCTCCACTTCCGCGCAATGAGCAGTTCTTC; CDR3 protein: CASSPPLPRNEQFF; J gene: TRBJ2-1; V gene: TRBV28; D gene: NA; clone size: NA
CDR3 DNA: TGTGCCAGCAGCTTAGGGGGGACAGGTCTCTCCTACGAGCAGTACTTC; CDR3 protein: CASSLGGTGLSYEQYF; J gene: TRBJ2-7; V gene: TRBV7-8; D gene: TRBD1; clone size: NA
CDR3 DNA: TGTGCCAGCAGCCTCGGACAGGAGCAGTTCTTC; CDR3 protein: CASSLGQEQFF; J gene: TRBJ2-1; V gene: TRBV4-2; D gene: NA; clone size: NA
CDR3 DNA: TGTGCCAGCAGTCGACAGGGGAATTCACCCCTCCACTTT; CDR3 protein: CASSRQGNSPLHF; J gene: TRBJ1-6; V gene: TRBV6-5; D gene: TRBD1; clone size: NA
CDR3 DNA: TGTGCCAGCAGTGAAGCGGGGAGCTACAGGGTACCCTACGAGCAGTACTTC; CDR3 protein: CASSEAGSYRVPYEQYF; J gene: TRBJ2-7; V gene: TRBV2; D gene: NA; clone size: NA
CDR3 DNA: TGCGCCAGCAGATCGGACAGGGGGGTGAATGAGCAGTTCTTC; CDR3 protein: CASRSDRGVNEQFF; J gene: TRBJ2-1; V gene: TRBV5-1; D gene: TRBD1; clone size: NA
CDR3 DNA: TGCGCCAGCAGTGAGCAGCGTTCGTACGAGCAGTACTTC; CDR3 protein: CASSEQRSYEQYF; J gene: TRBJ2-7; V gene: TRBV10-2; D gene: NA; clone size: NA
CDR3 DNA: TGTGCCAGCACCACGACAAGGGGACACTCACCCCTCCACTTT; CDR3 protein: CASTTTRGHSPLHF; J gene: TRBJ1-6; V gene: TRBV5-4; D gene: NA; clone size: few
CDR3 DNA: TGTGCCAGCAGCTTATTCCGTACAGATACGCAGTATTTT; CDR3 protein: CASSLFRTDTQYF; J gene: TRBJ2-3; V gene: TRBV7-2; D gene: NA; clone size: NA
CDR3 DNA: TGTGCCAGCAGCCAAACAGCAAACAATGAGCAGTTCTTC; CDR3 protein: CASSQTANNEQFF; J gene: TRBJ2-1; V gene: TRBV3-1/TRBV3-2; D gene: NA; clone size: NA
CDR3 DNA: TGTGCCAGCAGCTTAGCGGATAGGGGGCGCGTTCAGCCCCAGCATTTT; CDR3 protein: CASSLADRGRVQPQHF; J gene: TRBJ1-5; V gene: TRBV7-8; D gene: TRBD1; clone size: NA
CDR3 DNA: TGTGCCAGCAGCTTAACTGACTTGAATCAGCCCCAGCATTTT; CDR3 protein: CASSLTDLNQPQHF; J gene: TRBJ1-5; V gene: TRBV7-8; D gene: NA; clone size: NA
CDR3 DNA: TGTGCCACCAGCAGAGATCGCTCGTTGCGGGACAGCAATCAGCCCCAGCATTTT; CDR3 protein: CATSRDRSLRDSNQPQHF; J gene: TRBJ1-5; V gene: TRBV15; D gene: NA; clone size: NA
CDR3 DNA: TGTGCCAACAGTGCCCAGCTGACGGGTTCACCCCTCCACTTT; CDR3 protein: CANSAQLTGSPLHF; J gene: TRBJ1-6; V gene: TRBV27; D gene: NA; clone size: NA
CDR3 DNA: TGTGCCAGCAGTAGACCGGGAAGCAATCAGCCCCAGCATTTT; CDR3 protein: CASSRPGSNQPQHF; J gene: TRBJ1-5; V gene: TRBV2; D gene: NA; clone size: few
CDR3 DNA: TGTGCCAGCAGTTTAGTCGGGGTCGGGACAGGGCACACCGGGGAGCTGTTTTTT; CDR3 protein: CASSLVGVGTGHTGELFF; J gene: TRBJ2-2; V gene: TRBV27; D gene: TRBD1; clone size: NA
CDR3 DNA: TGTGCCAGCAGGGGACAGGGGTCGCGGGAGCAGTACTTC; CDR3 protein: CASRGQGSREQYF; J gene: TRBJ2-7; V gene: TRBV28; D gene: TRBD1; clone size: NA
CDR3 DNA: TGTGCCAGCAGCTCGTCTATAGAATACGAGCAGTACTTC; CDR3 protein: CASSSSIEYEQYF; J gene: TRBJ2-7; V gene: TRBV11-3; D gene: NA; clone size: once
CDR3 DNA: TGTGCCAGCTCAGAGGGACAGGGGGTAATCAATGAGCAGTTCTTC; CDR3 protein: CASSEGQGVINEQFF; J gene: TRBJ2-1; V gene: TRBV18; D gene: TRBD1; clone size: once
CDR3 DNA: TGTGCCAGCAGCTCAGAGTCGGGACTCCTGGCCTACGAGCAGTACTTC; CDR3 protein: CASSSESGLLAYEQYF; J gene: TRBJ2-7; V gene: TRBV5-5; D gene: NA; clone size: NA
CDR3 DNA: TGTGCCAGCAGCTCCAACACAAATCAGCCCCAGCATTTT; CDR3 protein: CASSSNTNQPQHF; J gene: TRBJ1-5; V gene: TRBV7-9; D gene: NA; clone size: NA
CDR3 DNA: TGTGCCAGCAGCTTGATAGCGGGAGGGACCGAGCAGTACTTC; CDR3 protein: CASSLIAGGTEQYF; J gene: TRBJ2-7; V gene: TRBV5-4; D gene: TRBD2; clone size: NA
CDR3 DNA: TGTGCCGCCGGAGGGAACACTGAAGCTTTCTTT; CDR3 protein: CAAGGNTEAFF; J gene: TRBJ1-1; V gene: TRBV3-1/TRBV3-2; D gene: NA; clone size: once
CDR3 DNA: TGTGCCAGCAGGGCGGGACTAGCAGGCACAGATACGCAGTATTTT; CDR3 protein: CASRAGLAGTDTQYF; J gene: TRBJ2-3; V gene: TRBV27; D gene: TRBD2; clone size: NA
CDR3 DNA: TGTGCCAGCAGCCAAGCGGCTAGCGGGGGCACCGGGGAGCTGTTTTTT; CDR3 protein: CASSQAASGGTGELFF; J gene: TRBJ2-2; V gene: TRBV4-2; D gene: TRBD2; clone size: NA
CDR3 DNA: TGTGCCAGCAGTTCTCACCAGGGGGTCGACTATGGCTACACCTTC; CDR3 protein: CASSSHQGVDYGYTF; J gene: TRBJ1-2; V gene: TRBV28; D gene: TRBD1; clone size: NA
CDR3 DNA: TGTGCCAGCAGCATTAGCACAGGGAATCAGCCCCAGCATTTT; CDR3 protein: CASSISTGNQPQHF; J gene: TRBJ1-5; V gene: TRBV7-2; D gene: NA; clone size: NA
CDR3 DNA: TGTGCCAGCAGAGCCAGGGGGCGGAACACTGAAGCTTTCTTT; CDR3 protein: CASRARGRNTEAFF; J gene: TRBJ1-1; V gene: TRBV6-5; D gene: TRBD1; clone size: NA
CDR3 DNA: TGTGCCAGCAGTTCCCAGCGACAGGGGTATAATTCACCCCTCCACTTT; CDR3 protein: CASSSQRQGYNSPLHF; J gene: TRBJ1-6; V gene: TRBV6-5; D gene: TRBD1; clone size: NA
CDR3 DNA: TGCGCCAGCAGCCAAGGCGGGAACTCCTACAATGAGCAGTTCTTC; CDR3 protein: CASSQGGNSYNEQFF; J gene: TRBJ2-1; V gene: TRBV4-3; D gene: NA; clone size: NA
CDR3 DNA: TGCGCCAGCACCCCCCAGGGGTCGAACACTGAAGCTTTCTTT; CDR3 protein: CASTPQGSNTEAFF; J gene: TRBJ1-1; V gene: TRBV5-1; D gene: NA; clone size: NA
CDR3 DNA: TGTGCCAGCAGTTCGGACAGGGGGGGCTACACCTTC; CDR3 protein: CASSSDRGGYTF; J gene: TRBJ1-2; V gene: TRBV12-3/TRBV12-4; D gene: TRBD1; clone size: NA
CDR3 DNA: TGTGCCAGCAGTTACTCATTTGGCGGGGGCGGGGAGCTGTTTTTT; CDR3 protein: CASSYSFGGGGELFF; J gene: TRBJ2-2; V gene: TRBV6-5; D gene: TRBD2; clone size: NA
CDR3 DNA: TGTGCCAGCAGTGAAATCAGGACTAGCGTCGACTCCTACGAGCAGTACTTC; CDR3 protein: CASSEIRTSVDSYEQYF; J gene: TRBJ2-7; V gene: TRBV2; D gene: TRBD2; clone size: NA
CDR3 DNA: TGCAGCGTTGACCCGGGTCAGGGCGGAACTAATGAAAAACTGTTTTTT; CDR3 protein: CSVDPGQGGTNEKLFF; J gene: TRBJ1-4; V gene: TRBV29-1; D gene: NA; clone size: NA
CDR3 DNA: TGTGCCAGCAGCTTTCAGTTGGACAGCTATGGCTACACCTTC; CDR3 protein: CASSFQLDSYGYTF; J gene: TRBJ1-2; V gene: TRBV11-2; D gene: NA; clone size: NA
CDR3 DNA: TGTGCCAGCAGCTTGAGGTGGGAGGGAGGCTACACCTTC; CDR3 protein: CASSLRWEGGYTF; J gene: TRBJ1-2; V gene: TRBV7-9; D gene: NA; clone size: NA
CDR3 DNA: TGCAGCGTTGTAGGGACAGGGATGGAGGGCGAGCAGTACTTC; CDR3 protein: CSVVGTGMEGEQYF; J gene: TRBJ2-7; V gene: TRBV29-1; D gene: TRBD1; clone size: NA
CDR3 DNA: TGTGCCAGCAGTCGGGACAGCCCTCATGGCTACACCTTC; CDR3 protein: CASSRDSPHGYTF; J gene: TRBJ1-2; V gene: TRBV6-5; D gene: TRBD1; clone size: few
CDR3 DNA: TGTGCCAGCAGCGTAGGAGTAGCGGGGCAAGAGACCCAGTACTTC; CDR3 protein: CASSVGVAGQETQYF; J gene: TRBJ2-5; V gene: TRBV9; D gene: TRBD2; clone size: NA
CDR3 DNA: TGTGCCAGCAGCGAGGGAGTGAACACCGGGGAGCTGTTTTTT; CDR3 protein: CASSEGVNTGELFF; J gene: TRBJ2-2; V gene: TRBV6-4; D gene: NA; clone size: NA
CDR3 DNA: TGTGCCAGCAGTTTAGTAGTGAACACTGAAGCTTTCTTT; CDR3 protein: CASSLVVNTEAFF; J gene: TRBJ1-1; V gene: TRBV27; D gene: NA; clone size: few